Detailed here is one T cell receptor beta chain. The CDR3 length is 15 residues. The germline gives CDR1 SEHNR, CDR2 FQNEAQ (reference sequence). With 2 bases clipped from V and 11 bases from J, the junction kept 7 bases outside the gene matches. Per the original methods: Quantification of nucleated cells was approximated via reference gene primer amplification. The table came from immunoSEQ multiplex PCR; TCRdb's copy has only in-frame clones and leaves some out. V, J and clone size are taken as reported in that table, and D and trimming were inferred from the DNA itself. The top ten hold 5.5% to 8% of the sample, which has some 70,000 clones, 87% seen once. The data originate from a study of blood T cell repertoires in COVID-19. About the study: Samples taken during acute and convalescent COVID-19 were collected in the United States, Italy and Spain. Sources were T cells, B-cell-depleted T cells, or PBMCs; the material itself was cDNA or gDNA.

This receptor was taken from a man aged 50 to 59 with active COVID-19. The genes are TRBV7-9 and TRBJ2-1; 12 positions match TRBD2. What was sequenced was peripheral blood. CDR3 sequence reads: CASSLKTSGGTKQFF. In nucleotides, the CDR3 is TGTGCCAGCAGCTTAAAAACTAGCGGGGGGACAAAGCAGTTCTTC.